This TCR beta chain was sequenced for a study of technical replicates of blood from several donors. Libraries were prepared by immunoSEQ multiplex PCR; TCRdb keeps only in-frame clonotypes and omits some of them. The sample lists around 70,000 clones; around 97% were seen once. The source material was T cells isolated from PBMCs. The TCR was taken from a human donor in good health.

The CDR3 region is CAWPRTGESGGELFF. CDR3 bases: TGTGCCTGGCCCCGGACAGGGGAGTCGGGCGGGGAGCTGTTTTTT. The chain joins TRBV30 to TRBJ2-2; 9 bases match TRBD1. The CDR3 is 15 amino acids. The J segment lost 7 bases and the V segment lost 5 bases, leaving 11 bases of the junction unmatched. CDR1 is GTSNPN, CDR2 SVGIG, per germline (reference sequence).